There are many counts of the clone carrying this T cell receptor (beta chain). The source material, RNA transcripts, was used to amplify TCR beta CDR3 regions. HTBI primers were used for first-round RT-PCR of the TCR CDR3. In TCRdb, the multiplex PCR reads were re-called with MiXCR into one record per CDR3 protein. This table holds around 600,000 distinct CDR3 sequences, around a sixth found once. Germline CDR1 reads SGHTA; CDR2 reads FQGNSA. There are 15 residues in the CDR3. V lost 1 base and J 2 bases, leaving 10 bases between the germline ends. The data were taken from a study of T cells in Graves' hyperthyroidism and ophthalmopathy.

Input material: blood. This clonotype was obtained from a woman between 25 and 40 years old with Graves' hyperthyroidism. The V call is TRBV7-2, the J call TRBJ2-3, with D hard to call. The CDR3 nucleotides are TGTGCCAGCAGCTTAGGGGGTCAGCCCACAGATACGCAGTATTTT. Its translation is CASSLGGQPTDTQYF.